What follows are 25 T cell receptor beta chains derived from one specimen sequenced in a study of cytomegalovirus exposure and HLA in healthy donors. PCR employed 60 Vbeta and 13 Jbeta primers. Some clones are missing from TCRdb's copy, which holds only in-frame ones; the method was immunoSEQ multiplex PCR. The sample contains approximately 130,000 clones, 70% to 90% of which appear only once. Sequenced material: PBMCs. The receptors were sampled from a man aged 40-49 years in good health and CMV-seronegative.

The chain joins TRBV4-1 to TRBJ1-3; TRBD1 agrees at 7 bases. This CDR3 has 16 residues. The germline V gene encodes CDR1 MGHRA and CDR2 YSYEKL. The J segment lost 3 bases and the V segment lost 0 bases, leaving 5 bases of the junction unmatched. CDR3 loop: CASSQDGAGGGNTIYF. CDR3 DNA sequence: TGCGCCAGCAGCCAAGATGGGGCAGGGGGTGGAAACACCATATATTTT.

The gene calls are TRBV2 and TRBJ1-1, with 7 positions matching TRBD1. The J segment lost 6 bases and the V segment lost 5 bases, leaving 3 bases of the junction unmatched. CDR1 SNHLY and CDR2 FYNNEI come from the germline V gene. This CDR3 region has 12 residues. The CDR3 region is CASSPQGAEAFF. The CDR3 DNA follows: TGTGCCAGCAGTCCTCAGGGGGCTGAAGCTTTCTTT.

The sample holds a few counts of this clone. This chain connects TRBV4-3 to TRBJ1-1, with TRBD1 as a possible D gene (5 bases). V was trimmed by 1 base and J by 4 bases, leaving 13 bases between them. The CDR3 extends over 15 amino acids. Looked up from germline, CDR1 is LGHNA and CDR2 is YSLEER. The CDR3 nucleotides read TGCGCCAGCAGCCAAGGGGGCCTCGGGGGCACTGAAGCTTTCTTT. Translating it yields CASSQGGLGGTEAFF.

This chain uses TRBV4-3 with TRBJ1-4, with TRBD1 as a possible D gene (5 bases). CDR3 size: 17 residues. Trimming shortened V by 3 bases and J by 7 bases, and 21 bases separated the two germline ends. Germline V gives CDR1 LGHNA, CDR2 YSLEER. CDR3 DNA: TGCGCCAGCAGCCAGGGATCTACTGTCCGGGGGACTGAAAAACTGTTTTTT. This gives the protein CASSQGSTVRGTEKLFF.

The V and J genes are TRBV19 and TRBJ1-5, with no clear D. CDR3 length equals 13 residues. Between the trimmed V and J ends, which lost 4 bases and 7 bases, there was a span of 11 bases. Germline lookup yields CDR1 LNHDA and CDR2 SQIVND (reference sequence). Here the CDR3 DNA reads TGTGCCAGTAGTACCGGTCCTCTCCAGCCCCAGCATTTT. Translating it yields CASSTGPLQPQHF.

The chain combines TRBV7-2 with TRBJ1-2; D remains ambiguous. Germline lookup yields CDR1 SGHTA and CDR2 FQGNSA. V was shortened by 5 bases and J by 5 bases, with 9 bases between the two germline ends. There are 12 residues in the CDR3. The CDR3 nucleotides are TGTGCCAGCAGCACCGTGAGTTATGGCTACACCTTC. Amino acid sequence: CASSTVSYGYTF.

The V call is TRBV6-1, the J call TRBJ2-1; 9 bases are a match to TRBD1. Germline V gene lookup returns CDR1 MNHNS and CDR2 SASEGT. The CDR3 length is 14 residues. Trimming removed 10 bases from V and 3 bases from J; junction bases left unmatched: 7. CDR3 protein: CAIKGGQGYNEQFF. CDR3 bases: TGTGCCATCAAGGGGGGACAGGGCTACAATGAGCAGTTCTTC.

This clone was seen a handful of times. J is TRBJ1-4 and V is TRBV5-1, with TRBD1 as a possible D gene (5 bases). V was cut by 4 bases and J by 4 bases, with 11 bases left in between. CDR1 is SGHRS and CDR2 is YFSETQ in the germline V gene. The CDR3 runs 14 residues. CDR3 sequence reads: CASSTGRLNEKLFF. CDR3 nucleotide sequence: TGCGCCAGCAGCACAGGAAGACTTAATGAAAAACTGTTTTTT.

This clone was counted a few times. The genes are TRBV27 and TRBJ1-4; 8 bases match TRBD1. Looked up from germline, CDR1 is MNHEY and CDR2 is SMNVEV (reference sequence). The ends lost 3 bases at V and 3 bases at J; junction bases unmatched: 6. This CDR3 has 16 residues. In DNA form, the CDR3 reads TGTGCCAGCAGTTTCCAACGGACAGGGCCTAATGAAAAACTGTTTTTT. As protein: CASSFQRTGPNEKLFF.

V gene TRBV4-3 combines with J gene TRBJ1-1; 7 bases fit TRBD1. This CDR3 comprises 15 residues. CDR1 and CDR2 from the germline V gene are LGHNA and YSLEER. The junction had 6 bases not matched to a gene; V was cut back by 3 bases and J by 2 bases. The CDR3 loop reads CASSQFRGTNTEAFF. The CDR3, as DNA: TGCGCCAGCAGCCAGTTCAGGGGGACCAACACTGAAGCTTTCTTT.

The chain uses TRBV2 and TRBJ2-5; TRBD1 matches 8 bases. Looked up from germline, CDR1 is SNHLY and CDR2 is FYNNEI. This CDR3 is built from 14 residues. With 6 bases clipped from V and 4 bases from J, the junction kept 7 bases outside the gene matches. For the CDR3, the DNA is TGTGCCAGCAGGGGCGACAGGGGTGGAGAGACCCAGTACTTC. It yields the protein CASRGDRGGETQYF.

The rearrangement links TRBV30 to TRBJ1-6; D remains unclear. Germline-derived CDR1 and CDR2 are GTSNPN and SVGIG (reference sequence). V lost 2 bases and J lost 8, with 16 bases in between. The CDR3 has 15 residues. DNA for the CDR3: TGTGCCTGGAGTACCGGACGGCGGCGGGATTCACCCCTCCACTTT. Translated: CAWSTGRRRDSPLHF.

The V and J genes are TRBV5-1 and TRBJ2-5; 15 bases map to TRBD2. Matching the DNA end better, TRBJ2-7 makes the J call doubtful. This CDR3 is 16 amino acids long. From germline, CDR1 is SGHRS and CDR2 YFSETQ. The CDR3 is CASSPGLAGGSYEQYF. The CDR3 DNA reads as TGCGCCAGCAGCCCTGGACTAGCGGGAGGGTCCTACGAGCAGTACTTC.

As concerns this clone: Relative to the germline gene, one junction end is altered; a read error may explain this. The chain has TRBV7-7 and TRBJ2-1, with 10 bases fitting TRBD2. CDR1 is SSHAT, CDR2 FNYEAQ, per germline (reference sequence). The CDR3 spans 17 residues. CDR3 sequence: CASSLRPSGSSYNEQFF. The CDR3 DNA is TGTGCTAGCAGCTTACGGCCTAGCGGGAGCTCCTACAATGAGCAGTTCTTC.

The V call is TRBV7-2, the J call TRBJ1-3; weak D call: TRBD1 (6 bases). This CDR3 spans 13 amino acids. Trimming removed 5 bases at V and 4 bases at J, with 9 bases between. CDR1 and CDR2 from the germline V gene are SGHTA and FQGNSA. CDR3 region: CASSAGQGNTIYF. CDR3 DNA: TGTGCCAGCAGCGCCGGACAGGGAAACACCATATATTTT.

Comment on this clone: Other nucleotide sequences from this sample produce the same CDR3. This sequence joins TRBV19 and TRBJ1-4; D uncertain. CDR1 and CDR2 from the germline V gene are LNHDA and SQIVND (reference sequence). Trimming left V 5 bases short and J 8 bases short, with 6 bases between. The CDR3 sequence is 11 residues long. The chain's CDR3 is CASSSGEKLFF. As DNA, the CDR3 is TGTGCCAGTAGTTCGGGAGAAAAACTGTTTTTT.

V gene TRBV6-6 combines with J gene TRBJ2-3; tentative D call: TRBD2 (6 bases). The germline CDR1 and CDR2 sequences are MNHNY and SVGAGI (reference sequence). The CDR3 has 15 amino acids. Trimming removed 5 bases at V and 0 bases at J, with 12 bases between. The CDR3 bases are TGTGCCAGCAGTCGAACCGGGACTAGCACAGATACGCAGTATTTT. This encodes CASSRTGTSTDTQYF.

In DNA, the CDR3 is TGCGCCAGCAGCGGGACAGGGGTGGTTGAGCAGTTCTTC. The encoded protein is CASSGTGVVEQFF. The chain employs TRBV5-1 and TRBJ2-1; 10 positions match TRBD1. With V trimmed by 4 bases and J by 9 bases, 4 bases remained unmatched. CDR3 size: 13 residues. Germline V gene lookup returns CDR1 SGHRS and CDR2 YFSETQ.

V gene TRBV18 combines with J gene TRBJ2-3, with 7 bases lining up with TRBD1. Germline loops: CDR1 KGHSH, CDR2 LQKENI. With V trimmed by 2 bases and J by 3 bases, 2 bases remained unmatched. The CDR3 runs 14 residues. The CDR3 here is CASSPMDRTDTQYF. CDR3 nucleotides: TGTGCCAGCTCACCAATGGACAGGACAGATACGCAGTATTTT.

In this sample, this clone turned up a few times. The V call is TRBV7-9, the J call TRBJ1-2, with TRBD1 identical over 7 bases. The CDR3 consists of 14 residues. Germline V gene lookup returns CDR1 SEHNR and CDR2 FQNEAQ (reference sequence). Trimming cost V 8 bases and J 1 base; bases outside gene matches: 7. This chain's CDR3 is CASEPGGVNYGYTF. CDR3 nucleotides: TGTGCCAGCGAGCCAGGGGGAGTTAACTATGGCTACACCTTC.

CDR3 amino acids: CASSQVRAGELFF. In nucleotides, the CDR3 is TGCGCCAGCAGCCAAGTCAGGGCGGGGGAGCTGTTTTTT. The rearrangement links TRBV4-3 to TRBJ2-2; possible D gene TRBD1, 5 bases. Germline V gene data show CDR1 as LGHNA and CDR2 as YSLEER. The CDR3 spans 13 residues. Trimming stripped 1 base from V and 8 bases from J, with 8 bases between.

CDR3 in amino acids: CASRAGLEDTQYF. The CDR3 DNA is TGTGCCAGCAGGGCTGGACTAGAGGATACGCAGTATTTT. This chain uses TRBV7-2 with TRBJ2-3, with 7 nucleotides matching TRBD2. V shed 6 bases, J shed 6 bases, and the junction held 6 bases outside the gene matches. Germline V CDR1 and CDR2: SGHTA, FQGNSA. The CDR3 spans 13 residues. The entire variable domain, with the rest obtained from reference TRBV7-2 and TRBJ2-3, is as follows: GAGVSQSPSNKVTEKGKDVELRCDPISGHTALYWYRQSLGQGLEFLIYFQGNSAPDKSGLPSDRFSAERTGGSVSTLTIQRTQQEDSAVYLCASRAGLEDTQYFGPGTRLTVL.

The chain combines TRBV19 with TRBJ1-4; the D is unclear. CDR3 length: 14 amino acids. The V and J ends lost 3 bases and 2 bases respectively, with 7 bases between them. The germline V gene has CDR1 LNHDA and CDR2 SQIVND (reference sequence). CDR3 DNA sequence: TGTGCCAGTAGTATGAGTTCGACTAATGAAAAACTGTTTTTT. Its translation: CASSMSSTNEKLFF.

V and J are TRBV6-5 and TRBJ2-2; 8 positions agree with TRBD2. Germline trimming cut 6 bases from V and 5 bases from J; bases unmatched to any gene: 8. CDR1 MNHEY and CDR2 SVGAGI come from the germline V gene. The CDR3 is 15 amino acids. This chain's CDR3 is CASRISAGGTGELFF. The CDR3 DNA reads TGTGCCAGCAGGATTTCCGCGGGGGGAACCGGGGAGCTGTTTTTT.

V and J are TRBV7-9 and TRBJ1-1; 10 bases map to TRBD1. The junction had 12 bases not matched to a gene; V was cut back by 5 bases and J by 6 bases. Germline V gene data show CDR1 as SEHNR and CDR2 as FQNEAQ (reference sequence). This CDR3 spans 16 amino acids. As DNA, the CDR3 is TGTGCCAGCAGCCCAGTCCCGGGACAGGGGCGCGCTGAAGCTTTCTTT. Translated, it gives CASSPVPGQGRAEAFF.